In its sample, the clone carrying this T cell receptor beta chain was seen many times. This sample was included in a study of T cells in Graves' hyperthyroidism and ophthalmopathy. CDR3 size: 16 residues. The V gene end was trimmed by 3 bases and the J gene end by 2 bases; junction bases not matched to a gene: 6. Diagnosis rested on symptoms, serum thyroxine and TRAb, thyroid ultrasound, and orbital computed tomography. RNA transcripts gave rise to amplified TCR beta CDR3 regions. First-round RT-PCR with HTBI primers amplified the TCR CDR3 region. One entry per CDR3 protein results from TCRdb running MiXCR on the multiplex PCR reads. The sample contains approximately 420,000 distinct CDR3 sequences, under 15% of which appear only once.

Specimen: blood. The sequence was obtained from a woman aged 25 to 39 with Graves' hyperthyroidism. V usage is TRBV12-3 or TRBV12-4 and J usage is TRBJ2-7; 11 positions match TRBD1. The CDR3 protein is CASSFVGTGGAYEQYF. DNA of the CDR3: TGTGCCAGCAGTTTTGTGGGGACAGGGGGAGCCTACGAGCAGTACTTC.